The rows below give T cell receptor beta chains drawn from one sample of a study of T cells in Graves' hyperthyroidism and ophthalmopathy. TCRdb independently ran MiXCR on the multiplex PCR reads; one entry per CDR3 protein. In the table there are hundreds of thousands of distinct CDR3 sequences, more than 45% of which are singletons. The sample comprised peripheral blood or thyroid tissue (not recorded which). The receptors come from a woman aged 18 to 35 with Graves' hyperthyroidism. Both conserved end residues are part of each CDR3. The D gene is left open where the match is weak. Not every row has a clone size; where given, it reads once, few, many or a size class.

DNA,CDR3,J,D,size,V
TGTGCCAGCAGCTCTGGGGCGGCGCGGCCCGACTATGGCTACACCTTC,CASSSGAARPDYGYTF,TRBJ1-2,-,many,TRBV2
TGTGCCAGCAGTTACTCGGCAGTCAGCTCTGGAAACACCATATATTTT,CASSYSAVSSGNTIYF,TRBJ1-3,-,few,TRBV6-2/TRBV6-3
TGTGCCATCACCGAACAGGGGGAGGATTCACCCCTCCACTTT,CAITEQGEDSPLHF,TRBJ1-6,TRBD1,-,TRBV10-3
TGCGCCAGCAGTGACTTCAGGCGCGAGCAGCACTTC,CASSDFRREQHF,TRBJ2-7,-,-,TRBV10-2
TGCGCCAGCAGCCAACCGACATCCGCAACTAGAGCAGCTTTCTTT,CASSQPTSATRAAFF,TRBJ1-1,-,-,TRBV7-9
TGTGCCAGCAGCCGACGGGAGACCGGGGAGCTGTTTTTT,CASSRRETGELFF,TRBJ2-2,-,few,TRBV7-9
TGTGCCAGCAGCTTACCTGGGGAGCTCCAGCATTTT,CASSLPGELQHF,TRBJ1-5,-,many,TRBV7-9
TGTGCCATCAGTGAGTCGGGAAGGGACACTGAAGCTTTCTTT,CAISESGRDTEAFF,TRBJ1-1,-,many,TRBV10-3
TGTGCCAGCAGTTACTCGGGCAGGGGAAACACCATATATTTT,CASSYSGRGNTIYF,TRBJ1-3,-,-,TRBV6-2/TRBV6-3
TGTGCCAGCAGCCCAAGTTCTAGCGGGACCAACACGGGTACCTACGAGCAGTACTTC,CASSPSSSGTNTGTYEQYF,TRBJ2-7,TRBD2,-,TRBV2
TGTGCCATCAGTGGGAGGCTCTCTGGGGCCAACGTCCTGACTTTC,CAISGRLSGANVLTF,TRBJ2-6,-,many,TRBV10-3
TGTGCCAGCAGCCGTTACCCGGGGGACCAAGAGACCCAGTACTTC,CASSRYPGDQETQYF,TRBJ2-5,-,few,TRBV2
TGCAGTGCTATATCGGACAGGGAGATGTACGAGCAGTACTTC,CSAISDREMYEQYF,TRBJ2-7,TRBD1,few,TRBV20-1
TGTGCTAGACCTTCGACAGGAAAAGCCTTCTTT,CARPSTGKAFF,TRBJ1-1,-,-,TRBV25-1
TGTGCCACCGACGAGACAGGGGGCACTGAAGCTTTCTTT,CATDETGGTEAFF,TRBJ1-1,TRBD1,few,TRBV2
TGCAGCGCTCAGGGTCTCTGGGACACTGAAGCTTTCTTT,CSAQGLWDTEAFF,TRBJ1-1,-,-,TRBV29-1
TGTGCCACCAGTGCTGGGGACAGGGATGGCTACACCTTC,CATSAGDRDGYTF,TRBJ1-2,TRBD1,-,TRBV24-1
TGCAGCGTTGTGACCAGCTCTGGAAACACCATATATTTT,CSVVTSSGNTIYF,TRBJ1-3,-,many,TRBV29-1
TGCAGTGCTAGTCAGGGGTTCGGGGTCTATGGCTACACCTTC,CSASQGFGVYGYTF,TRBJ1-2,-,-,TRBV20-1
TGTGCCACCAGCAGAGGGGTGGGGTCGAACACTGAAGCTTTCTTT,CATSRGVGSNTEAFF,TRBJ1-1,-,many,TRBV15
TGCAGTGCTAGCGAGGACAGTCGTTCTGAAGCTTTCTTT,CSASEDSRSEAFF,TRBJ1-1,-,-,TRBV20-1
TGTGCCAGCAGCCCAAGGGGCGAGGGGAACACTGAAGCTTTCTTT,CASSPRGEGNTEAFF,TRBJ1-1,-,few,TRBV7-8
TGCGCCAGCAGCCAGTCAAGGCCTACATCGTACTATAATTCACCCCTCCACTTT,CASSQSRPTSYYNSPLHF,TRBJ1-6,-,few,TRBV5-1
TGCAGTGCTAACACGGGGGGGGGCAATCAGCCCCAGCATTTT,CSANTGGGNQPQHF,TRBJ1-5,-,few,TRBV20-1
TGCGCCGGGACAGGGACATCACCCCTCCACTTT,CAGTGTSPLHF,TRBJ1-6,TRBD1,once,TRBV5-1
TGTGCCAGCAGCCAAGACTGGACAGGGGGATTAGCTAATGAAAAACTGTTTTTT,CASSQDWTGGLANEKLFF,TRBJ1-4,TRBD1,-,TRBV11-1
TGTGCCAGTAGAGAAAGGGGCGGGGAGACCCAGTACTTC,CASRERGGETQYF,TRBJ2-5,-,-,TRBV19
TGCGCCAGCAGTTCCGTCGAATCCTACGAGCAGTACTTC,CASSSVESYEQYF,TRBJ2-7,-,few,TRBV5-1
TGTGCCAGCAGTTTCCCGGGAGCGGACACCGGGGAGCTGTTTTTT,CASSFPGADTGELFF,TRBJ2-2,-,few,TRBV6-5
TGTGCCAGCAGTCTGCTCTCCAAAGGCCACGAGCAGTACTTC,CASSLLSKGHEQYF,TRBJ2-7,-,few,TRBV2
TGTGCCAGCAGTTTAGTCCAAGGGGGCGGGTATGGCTACACCTTC,CASSLVQGGGYGYTF,TRBJ1-2,TRBD1,few,TRBV12-3/TRBV12-4
TGCAGCGTGACCTTACAGGGTTCTAATGAAAAACTGTTTTTT,CSVTLQGSNEKLFF,TRBJ1-4,-,many,TRBV29-1
TGTGCCATCAGCTTACAAGACGGAGTAGGGTCACCCCTCCACTTT,CAISLQDGVGSPLHF,TRBJ1-6,-,-,TRBV10-3
TGTGCCAGTAGTCCAGAGGACGGAATTGAAGCTTTCTTT,CASSPEDGIEAFF,TRBJ1-1,-,-,TRBV19
TGTGCCAGCAGCATACCGGACTCTCTCGGCTCCTACGAGCAGTACTTC,CASSIPDSLGSYEQYF,TRBJ2-7,-,few,TRBV7-9
TGTGCCTGGGAGGGTAGGACGAACACTGAAGCTTTCTTT,CAWEGRTNTEAFF,TRBJ1-1,-,-,TRBV19
TGTGCCAGCAGCCCTTTGGGACTAGCGGATTACCAAGAGACCCAGTACTTC,CASSPLGLADYQETQYF,TRBJ2-5,TRBD2,-,TRBV7-2
TGCAGCCAGCCGGGACAAAGCTACGAGCAGTACTTC,CSQPGQSYEQYF,TRBJ2-7,-,-,TRBV29-1
TGTGCCAGCGGACGGCTCAAGACGAACACTGAAGCTTTCTTT,CASGRLKTNTEAFF,TRBJ1-1,-,-,TRBV2
TGTGCCAGTAGTCCGTCGATTGGGGCCTCCTACGAGCAGTACTTC,CASSPSIGASYEQYF,TRBJ2-7,-,once,TRBV19
TGTGCCAGCAGCTCCGAGTCGGCAGGGGTCGGCCGCAATCAGCCCCAGCATTTT,CASSSESAGVGRNQPQHF,TRBJ1-5,-,few,TRBV7-9
TGCAGTGCTACCCGACAGGTGAACACTGAAGCTTTCTTT,CSATRQVNTEAFF,TRBJ1-1,-,-,TRBV20-1
TGTGCCAGCAACCCCCGGACAGGGGGCGCATCCGTTGGCTACACCTTC,CASNPRTGGASVGYTF,TRBJ1-2,TRBD1,-,TRBV7-9
TGTGCCAGCAGCCAAAGGGCAGGTCCAACCTACGAGCAGTACTTC,CASSQRAGPTYEQYF,TRBJ2-7,-,many,TRBV7-6